Listed here are 5 T cell receptor beta chains from one sample, sequenced in a study of identical twins. TCRdb redid the calling of the 5' RACE reads with MiXCR, one entry per CDR3 protein. Here the sample spans 550,000 to 700,000 distinct CDR3 sequences, roughly 9.9% being singletons. These records were also assigned to another study, of yellow fever vaccine responses in identical twins.

The sample consisted of PBMCs. The receptors derive from a woman aged 18-35 years in good health.

This clonotype has at least ten counts. This chain uses TRBV29-1 with TRBJ2-4, with 8 positions matching TRBD1. The length of the CDR3 is 14 residues. After removal of 7 bases from V and 8 bases from J, the junction contained 13 bases not matched to a gene. Germline V gene sequence: CDR1 SQVTM, CDR2 ANQGSEA. Here the CDR3 reads CSGALQGAQYIQYF. CDR3 coding DNA: TGCAGCGGAGCCCTCCAGGGGGCTCAGTACATTCAGTACTTC.

This chain uses TRBV12-3 or TRBV12-4 with TRBJ2-3; no definite D call. V shed 6 bases and J shed 0 bases, with 10 bases lying between them. The CDR3 runs 14 residues. The CDR3 DNA is TGTGCCAGCAGCGACCCCATTAGCACAGATACGCAGTATTTT. Translating it yields CASSDPISTDTQYF.

This clonotype appeared many times. J is TRBJ2-5 and V is TRBV5-1; D ambiguous. The CDR3 is made up of 14 amino acids. The germline V and J ends were trimmed by 2 bases and 5 bases, with 13 bases remaining between them. In germline, CDR1 is SGHRS, CDR2 YFSETQ. The CDR3 nucleotides read TGCGCCAGCAGCTTCAAGGCCGCTGCGGAGACCCAGTACTTC. The encoded protein is CASSFKAAAETQYF.

This clonotype came up a few times. The rearrangement uses TRBV6-2 or TRBV6-3 and TRBJ2-3, with 7 bases aligning to TRBD2. CDR1 and CDR2 from the germline V gene are MNHEY and SVGEGT. V lost 2 bases to trimming and J lost 5 bases; unmatched junction nucleotides: 7. This CDR3 has 15 residues. The CDR3 loop is CASSYGTGGGDTQYF. The DNA of the CDR3 is TGTGCCAGCAGTTACGGGACGGGAGGAGGAGATACGCAGTATTTT.

CDR3 protein: CASSQGLSRTGDSNQPQHF. The CDR3 nucleotides read TGTGCCAGCAGCCAGGGTTTGTCTCGGACAGGGGATAGCAATCAGCCCCAGCATTTT. The rearrangement links TRBV5-6 to TRBJ1-5, with 9 nucleotides matching TRBD1. This CDR3 is 19 amino acids long. V gave up 4 bases and J gave up 0 bases; unmatched junction bases: 14. Germline lookup yields CDR1 SGHDT and CDR2 YYEEEE.